These 29 T cell receptor beta chains share one sample of origin, sequenced in a study of T cell responses to AZD1222 COVID-19 vaccine. Profiled with immunoSEQ multiplex PCR; TCRdb holds only in-frame clones, not every one. The sample has some 120,000 clones, 86% seen once. The specimen was peripheral blood, collected on day 0 of AZD1222 vaccination. Receptors were obtained from an adult in good health.

The chain couples TRBV10-2 to TRBJ1-5; D remains unclear. Per the germline V gene, CDR1 is WSHSY and CDR2 is SAAADI. This CDR3 spans 13 amino acids. The ends were cut back, 3 bases at V and 8 bases at J, with 11 bases in the middle. CDR3: CASSETEREPQHF. CDR3 nucleotide sequence: TGCGCCAGCAGTGAAACGGAACGAGAGCCCCAGCATTTT.

CDR3 bases: TGTGCCAGCAGCGTGACAGATAACACTGAAGCTTTCTTT. Amino acid sequence: CASSVTDNTEAFF. This chain joins TRBV9 and TRBJ1-1; possibly TRBD1 for D (5 bases). The length of the CDR3 is 13 residues. V dropped 2 bases and J dropped 2 bases, with 7 bases sitting between them. Germline V gene sequence: CDR1 SGDLS, CDR2 YYNGEE.

The J gene is TRBJ1-5, the V gene TRBV28, with D possibly matching TRBD1 (6 bases). Between the trimmed V and J ends, which lost 5 bases and 0 bases, there was a span of 14 bases. Germline CDR1 and CDR2: MDHEN and SYDVKM. This CDR3 is 16 amino acids long. The CDR3 DNA sequence: TGTGCCAGCAGTACTCAGGGGACTTATAGCAATCAGCCCCAGCATTTT. Translating it yields CASSTQGTYSNQPQHF.

This clone was counted a few times. V gene TRBV5-1 combines with J gene TRBJ2-3, with D unclear. This CDR3 spans 14 amino acids. Trimming took off 4 bases at V and 4 bases at J, with 13 bases between the two ends. CDR1 and CDR2 (germline): SGHRS, YFSETQ. This CDR3 reads CASSRSRRSDTQYF. The DNA of the CDR3 is TGCGCCAGCAGCCGGTCTCGAAGGTCAGATACGCAGTATTTT.

This chain connects TRBV4-3 to TRBJ1-4; D remains unclear. Trimming took off 3 bases at V and 3 bases at J, with 5 bases between the two ends. The germline V gene encodes CDR1 LGHNA and CDR2 YSLEER. The CDR3 loop spans 13 amino acids. The CDR3 sequence is CASSQVPNEKLFF. DNA for the CDR3: TGCGCCAGCAGCCAGGTGCCTAATGAAAAACTGTTTTTT.

The rearrangement uses TRBV10-1 and TRBJ1-5; TRBD1 is a possible D gene (6 bases). Germline V gene lookup returns CDR1 WNHNN and CDR2 SYGVQD (reference sequence). Trimming removed 7 bases from V and 1 base from J, with 11 bases in between. This CDR3 spans 14 amino acids. The CDR3 loop is CASNRQASNQPQHF. The DNA of the CDR3 is TGCGCCAGCAATAGACAGGCCAGCAATCAGCCCCAGCATTTT.

This clone was counted between two and nine times. This chain uses TRBV9 with TRBJ1-4, with TRBD1 matching 8 bases. Germline V gives CDR1 SGDLS, CDR2 YYNGEE. Unmatched junction bases numbered 1, after V lost 0 bases and J lost 12 bases. This CDR3 has 12 residues. Here the CDR3 reads CASSVGTGQLFF. In DNA, the CDR3 is TGTGCCAGCAGCGTAGGGACAGGGCAACTGTTTTTT.

The chain recombines TRBV30 with TRBJ1-2; unclear D gene. V lost 5 bases and J 4 bases, leaving 8 bases between the germline ends. This CDR3 has 11 residues. Per germline, CDR1 GTSNPN and CDR2 SVGIG (reference sequence). This CDR3 is CAWHRSYGYTF. CDR3 sequence (DNA): TGTGCCTGGCACCGTTCCTATGGCTACACCTTC.

The chain couples TRBV11-3 to TRBJ1-6; 7 nucleotides agree with TRBD1. V trimming: 5 bases; J trimming: 14 bases; junction bases outside the gene matches: 18. The CDR3 runs 16 residues. Germline V lookup: CDR1 SGHNT, CDR2 YENEEA. The CDR3 is CASSQRQGEAVFTLHF. CDR3 nucleotides: TGTGCCAGCAGCCAGAGACAGGGTGAGGCCGTTTTCACCCTCCACTTT. The complete variable domain, with remaining parts taken from reference TRBV11-3 and TRBJ1-6, reads EAGVVQSPRYKIIEKKQPVAFWCNPISGHNTLYWYLQNLGQGPELLIRYENEEAVDDSQLPKDRFSAERLKGVDSTLKIQPAELGDSAVYLCASSQRQGEAVFTLHFGNGTRLTVT.

The chain is built from TRBV10-2 and TRBJ1-1, with D hard to call. The CDR3 covers 15 residues. V lost 7 bases, J lost 3 bases, and 18 bases lay in between. CDR1 is WSHSY and CDR2 is SAAADI in the germline V gene. The CDR3 is CASNQIADGDTEAFF. CDR3 nucleotides: TGCGCCAGCAATCAAATAGCGGACGGGGACACTGAAGCTTTCTTT.

The rearrangement joins TRBV30 to TRBJ2-7; D gene ambiguous. CDR1 is GTSNPN and CDR2 is SVGIG in the germline V gene (reference sequence). Trimming left V 0 bases short and J 4 bases short, with 4 bases between. The CDR3 consists of 11 residues. CDR3 nucleotides: TGTGCCTGGAGTGTAGGTTACGAGCAGTACTTC. Protein sequence: CAWSVGYEQYF.

This rearrangement joins TRBV6-2 or TRBV6-3 to TRBJ1-5, with D perhaps matching TRBD1 (5 bases). From germline, CDR1 is MNHEY and CDR2 SVGEGT. This CDR3 has 16 amino acids. Trimming cost V 2 bases and J 7 bases, with 18 bases left between them. The CDR3 loop reads CASSYGGQGMIQPQHF. For the CDR3, the DNA is TGTGCCAGCAGTTACGGCGGGCAGGGAATGATCCAGCCCCAGCATTTT.

This clone was picked up a small number of times. V is TRBV2 and J is TRBJ1-6; TRBD1 matches 8 bases. The CDR3 is 14 amino acids. J gave up 10 bases and V 4 bases, and 6 bases lay outside the gene matches. Germline CDR1 is SNHLY and CDR2 is FYNNEI. This CDR3 reads CASSGQGLRSPLHF. CDR3 bases: TGTGCCAGCAGTGGACAGGGGTTACGCTCACCCCTCCACTTT.

The chain uses TRBV14 and TRBJ1-2; D may be TRBD1 (5 bases). The CDR3 sequence is 13 residues long. The V and J ends lost 3 bases and 3 bases respectively, with 8 bases between them. CDR1 and CDR2 (germline): SGHDN, FVKESK. CDR3 sequence (DNA): TGTGCCAGCAGCCACAGGGCCGACTATGGCTACACCTTC. Translating gives CASSHRADYGYTF.

This chain joins TRBV9 and TRBJ2-1; weak D call: TRBD1 (5 bases). Germline values: CDR1 SGDLS, CDR2 YYNGEE. V gave up 3 bases and J gave up 0 bases, with 10 bases separating them. The length of the CDR3 is 15 residues. CDR3 DNA sequence: TGTGCCAGCAGCGGGCACAGGAGCTCCTACAATGAGCAGTTCTTC. As protein: CASSGHRSSYNEQFF.

The J gene is TRBJ1-1, the V gene TRBV3-1 (or the pseudogene TRBV3-2), with 7 bases fitting TRBD1. The germline V gene has CDR1 LGHDT and CDR2 YNNKEL (reference sequence). The CDR3 spans 14 residues. V was clipped by 7 bases and J by 3 bases; unmatched bases: 8. The CDR3 spells CASTPTGIHTEAFF. The CDR3 DNA reads TGTGCCAGCACCCCGACAGGGATTCACACTGAAGCTTTCTTT.

The chain is built from TRBV27 and TRBJ1-2, with D possibly being TRBD1 (6 bases). V gave up 3 bases and J gave up 7 bases, with 15 bases separating them. Germline CDR1 and CDR2: MNHEY and SMNVEV (reference sequence). There are 14 residues in the CDR3. This CDR3 reads CASSFNRDVGGYTF. The DNA for the CDR3 is TGTGCCAGCAGTTTTAACAGGGACGTTGGTGGCTACACCTTC.

J is TRBJ2-1 and V is TRBV11-2; weak D call: TRBD1 (6 bases). Between the trimmed V and J ends, which lost 2 bases and 6 bases, there was a span of 20 bases. Germline V gene lookup returns CDR1 SGHAT and CDR2 FQNNGV. The CDR3 loop spans 17 amino acids. CDR3 DNA sequence: TGTGCCAGCAGCTTACCCCCGGTACCAGGGGTCTTCAATGAGCAGTTCTTC. The encoded protein is CASSLPPVPGVFNEQFF.

This clone was picked up a small number of times. The junction and the germline gene differ at one end; a read error may be behind it. The gene calls are TRBV7-2 and TRBJ2-7; 13 nucleotides match TRBD2. The CDR3 covers 13 residues. Germline-derived CDR1 and CDR2 are SGHTA and FQGNSA. The CDR3, as DNA: TGTGCCAGCAGCACCGGACTAGCGGGGGTCCGCCACTTC. It yields the protein CASSTGLAGVRHF.

The chain employs TRBV7-2 and TRBJ2-7; 9 nucleotides agree with TRBD1. The CDR3 consists of 15 residues. The trim removed 4 bases at V and 3 bases at J, leaving 7 bases unmatched. Germline lookup yields CDR1 SGHTA and CDR2 FQGNSA. Here the CDR3 reads CASSSQWDRDYEQYF. In DNA, the CDR3 is TGTGCCAGCAGCTCTCAATGGGACAGGGACTACGAGCAGTACTTC.

This clone was recorded once. The V call is TRBV19, the J call TRBJ1-5, with 7 positions matching TRBD1. Germline lookup yields CDR1 LNHDA and CDR2 SQIVND (reference sequence). CDR3 length: 14 amino acids. The V gene end was trimmed by 4 bases and the J gene end by 6 bases; junction bases not matched to a gene: 6. CDR3 DNA sequence: TGTGCCAGTAGTAGACGACAGGGAGGTCAGCCCCAGCATTTT. Amino acids: CASSRRQGGQPQHF.

The chain joins TRBV20-1 to TRBJ2-7, with a weak D call TRBD2 (6 bases). The V end lost 3 bases, the J end lost 0 bases, and 12 bases lay between the germline ends. This CDR3 region has 14 residues. Germline CDR1 and CDR2: DFQATT and SNEGSKA (reference sequence). The DNA for the CDR3 is TGCAGTGCTAGTCGGGAGCTGTACTCCTACGAGCAGTACTTC. Encoded protein: CSASRELYSYEQYF.

This clone was seen a handful of times. J is TRBJ1-1 and V is TRBV4-3; the D gene is possibly TRBD1 (6 bases). The length of the CDR3 is 15 residues. The V gene's germline CDR1 is LGHNA and CDR2 YSLEER. V was trimmed by 0 bases and J by 6 bases, leaving 14 bases between them. The CDR3 coding sequence is TGCGCCAGCAGCCAAGAACAGGGTGGATCCGCTGAAGCTTTCTTT. Encoded protein: CASSQEQGGSAEAFF.

This clone was detected only once. The J gene is TRBJ1-2, the V gene TRBV2, with D unclear. With 4 bases removed from V and 2 bases from J, the gap between germline ends came to 14 bases. The CDR3 is 15 residues long. Germline assignment: CDR1 SNHLY and CDR2 FYNNEI. CDR3 coding DNA: TGTGCCAGCAGTGCCAGCGGCAGGCAGAACTATGGCTACACCTTC. It encodes CASSASGRQNYGYTF.

This clone was detected only a few times. This chain uses TRBV4-2 with TRBJ1-5, with D perhaps TRBD1 (6 bases). The CDR3 totals 13 residues. The V gene lost 3 bases and the J gene lost 5 bases, with 8 bases spanning the gap. Germline CDR1 LGHNA, CDR2 YNFKEQ. The CDR3 loop reads CASSQGADQPQHF. The CDR3 DNA reads as TGTGCCAGCAGCCAGGGGGCCGATCAGCCCCAGCATTTT.

The V call is TRBV15, the J call TRBJ1-1, with D hard to call. The CDR3 has 14 amino acids. Germline CDR1 reads LNHNV; CDR2 reads YYDKDF (reference sequence). V dropped 0 bases and J dropped 3 bases, with 8 bases sitting between them. CDR3 amino acids: CATSRDYRDTEAFF. In nucleotides, the CDR3 is TGTGCCACCAGCAGAGATTATCGGGACACTGAAGCTTTCTTT.

The chain is built from TRBV24-1 and TRBJ1-5, with a weak D call TRBD1 (6 bases). The V and J ends lost 7 bases and 3 bases respectively, with 12 bases between them. The germline gives CDR1 KGHDR, CDR2 SFDVKD. The CDR3 runs to 14 residues. The CDR3, as DNA: TGTGCCACCAGCGAGGACAGTTACAATCAGCCCCAGCATTTT. Residues: CATSEDSYNQPQHF.

This chain connects TRBV28 to TRBJ2-5; 7 bases line up with TRBD2. This CDR3 is built from 14 residues. Germline V gene lookup returns CDR1 MDHEN and CDR2 SYDVKM. V shed 2 bases and J 3 bases; nucleotides not matched to a gene: 3. The CDR3 nucleotides are TGTGCCAGCAGTTTAGTAAGCGGGAAAGAGACCCAGTACTTC. Protein sequence: CASSLVSGKETQYF.

This chain uses TRBV27 with TRBJ1-5; 8 nucleotides agree with TRBD1. V dropped 2 bases and J dropped 2; count of bases not matched to a gene: 14. The CDR3 runs 19 residues. Germline V lookup: CDR1 MNHEY, CDR2 SMNVEV (reference sequence). Here the CDR3 DNA reads TGTGCCAGCAGTTTAAACAGGGGGACACTCGGGAGTGGCAATCAGCCCCAGCATTTT. Protein: CASSLNRGTLGSGNQPQHF.